A single sample gave rise to the 12 T cell receptor beta chains below, sequenced in a study of cytomegalovirus exposure and HLA in healthy donors. Measured with immunoSEQ multiplex PCR; TCRdb has only the in-frame clones, and not every one. The repertoire holds fewer than 250,000 clones, about 83% seen once, with roughly 2.5% in the top ten. Sequenced sample: PBMCs. Receptors originate from a young man in good health and CMV-seronegative.

The chain combines TRBV23-1 with TRBJ1-1; 7 nucleotides align to TRBD1. TRBV23-1 is reported as an ORF; its role is uncertain. There are 15 residues in the CDR3. After removal of 7 bases from V and 3 bases from J, the junction contained 11 bases not matched to a gene. CDR3 DNA: TGCGCCAGCACCAACCCCCGGACAGGAGACACTGAAGCTTTCTTT. Its protein is CASTNPRTGDTEAFF.

This clone was seen once. V gene TRBV19 combines with J gene TRBJ1-6; 7 nucleotides line up with TRBD1. The CDR3 spans 15 residues. Germline V gene lookup returns CDR1 LNHDA and CDR2 SQIVND (reference sequence). After removal of 3 bases from V and 7 bases from J, the junction contained 6 bases not matched to a gene. The CDR3 sequence: CASSIVTGKNSPLHF. The DNA for the CDR3 is TGTGCCAGTAGTATTGTGACAGGGAAGAATTCACCCCTCCACTTT. Full variable domain (outside the CDR3, taken from reference TRBV19 and TRBJ1-6): DGGITQSPKYLFRKEGQNVTLSCEQNLNHDAMYWYRQDPGQGLRLIYYSQIVNDFQKGDIAEGYSVSREKKESFPLTVTSAQKNPTAFYLCASSIVTGKNSPLHFGNGTRLTVT.

This chain joins TRBV7-9 and TRBJ2-2; D is unclear. CDR1 is SEHNR and CDR2 is FQNEAQ in the germline V gene (reference sequence). The CDR3 loop spans 15 amino acids. The V gene lost 5 bases and the J gene lost 2 bases, with 12 bases spanning the gap. CDR3 amino acids: CASSLGEENTGELFF. The CDR3 coding sequence is TGTGCCAGCAGCCTCGGAGAGGAAAACACCGGGGAGCTGTTTTTT.

The chain has TRBV28 and TRBJ2-7, with TRBD1 matching over 7 bases. The CDR3 contains 14 residues. V was clipped by 6 bases and J by 3 bases; unmatched bases: 8. Germline assignment: CDR1 MDHEN and CDR2 SYDVKM. The CDR3 protein is CASRDSTGLYEQYF. The CDR3 DNA reads as TGTGCCAGCAGAGACTCGACAGGGCTCTACGAGCAGTACTTC.

As concerns this clone: The same CDR3 arises from other DNA sequences in this sample as well. V gene TRBV7-2 combines with J gene TRBJ2-2; D not resolved. The ends were cut back, 4 bases at V and 1 base at J, with 4 bases in the middle. The CDR3 is 13 residues long. Germline loops: CDR1 SGHTA, CDR2 FQGNSA. CDR3: CASSSRNTGELFF. The CDR3 DNA follows: TGTGCCAGCAGCTCTAGGAACACCGGGGAGCTGTTTTTT. The full variable domain, its missing parts supplied by reference TRBV7-2 and TRBJ2-2, is GAGVSQSPSNKVTEKGKDVELRCDPISGHTALYWYRQSLGQGLEFLIYFQGNSAPDKSGLPSDRFSAERTGGSVSTLTIQRTQQEDSAVYLCASSSRNTGELFFGEGSRLTVL.

V is TRBV18 and J is TRBJ2-7, with a weak D call TRBD2 (6 bases). The V end was cut by 3 bases, the J end by 0 bases, with 15 bases between. CDR3 length equals 16 residues. Germline V gene data show CDR1 as KGHSH and CDR2 as LQKENI. CDR3 amino acids: CASSPTGTGVSYEQYF. CDR3 DNA: TGTGCCAGCTCACCTACCGGGACGGGGGTCTCCTACGAGCAGTACTTC.

J is TRBJ1-1 and V is TRBV4-1; D is uncertain. Trimming removed 1 base from V and 6 bases from J, with 9 bases in between. The germline gives CDR1 MGHRA, CDR2 YSYEKL. This CDR3 region has 13 residues. The CDR3 region is CASSQVGSAEAFF. The CDR3 DNA reads TGCGCCAGCAGCCAAGTAGGAAGCGCTGAAGCTTTCTTT.

The chain is built from TRBV11-2 and TRBJ2-3, with D possibly being TRBD1 (6 bases). Germline V gene data show CDR1 as SGHAT and CDR2 as FQNNGV. V gave up 1 base and J gave up 4 bases, with 9 bases separating them. This CDR3 region has 14 residues. CDR3 residues: CASSLAQGSDTQYF. CDR3 in DNA: TGTGCCAGCAGCTTAGCCCAGGGGTCAGATACGCAGTATTTT.

This chain joins TRBV27 and TRBJ1-1, with TRBD1 identical over 8 bases. In germline, CDR1 is MNHEY, CDR2 SMNVEV (reference sequence). CDR3 size: 14 residues. The trim removed 2 bases at V and 5 bases at J, leaving 4 bases unmatched. The chain's CDR3 is CASSLDRGRTEAFF. CDR3 DNA: TGTGCCAGCAGTTTAGACAGGGGACGAACTGAAGCTTTCTTT.

The rearrangement links TRBV2 to TRBJ2-7; 7 bases match TRBD1. The germline CDR1 and CDR2 sequences are SNHLY and FYNNEI. The CDR3 runs 13 residues. V was pared by 4 bases and J by 3 bases, with 3 bases of the junction left unmatched. The CDR3 sequence is CASSGDSIYEQYF. CDR3 coding DNA: TGTGCCAGCAGTGGGGACAGCATCTACGAGCAGTACTTC.

The rearrangement joins TRBV4-3 to TRBJ2-1; a possible D gene is TRBD1 (6 bases). In germline, CDR1 is LGHNA, CDR2 YSLEER. CDR3 length: 17 amino acids. V shed 3 bases and J shed 3 bases, with 18 bases lying between them. CDR3 sequence reads: CASSQPPGKGGYNEQFF. The CDR3 coding sequence is TGCGCCAGCAGCCAGCCCCCCGGGAAAGGGGGCTACAATGAGCAGTTCTTC.

This clone appeared a single time. J is TRBJ1-1 and V is TRBV27; 9 bases line up with TRBD1. Trimming took 5 bases from V and 1 from J; bases not matched to a gene: 5. Germline CDR1 is MNHEY and CDR2 is SMNVEV (reference sequence). The CDR3 covers 15 residues. CDR3 DNA: TGTGCCAGCAGTCGACCGGGACAGGGGAACACTGAAGCTTTCTTT. Translating it yields CASSRPGQGNTEAFF.